These 7 T cell receptor beta chains were all obtained from the same sample, sequenced in a study of response to subunit inactivated influenza vaccine. TCRdb passed the RT-PCR reads through MiXCR, listing each CDR3 protein once. The table has roughly 700,000 distinct CDR3 sequences, approximately 15% seen once. Sequences were derived from PBMCs from blood, sampled around two weeks before vaccination. The receptor source for this set is a man aged 50 or older who received an inactivated influenza vaccine.

This clonotype was picked up a small number of times. This chain uses TRBV27 with TRBJ2-1; maybe TRBD1 (6 bases). V was pared by 9 bases and J by 1 base, with 19 bases between. The CDR3 extends over 16 amino acids. Germline V gene sequence: CDR1 MNHEY, CDR2 SMNVEV (reference sequence). The CDR3 DNA sequence: TGTGCCAGTGCGCCTACAGGGTCTCCTTCCTACAATGAGCAGTTCTTC. It translates to CASAPTGSPSYNEQFF.

This clonotype was recorded a few times. Here the CDR3 reads CASSSDITYEQYF. Written as DNA, the CDR3 is TGTGCCAGCAGTTCGGACATCACCTACGAGCAGTACTTC. V and J are TRBV27 and TRBJ2-7; TRBD1 might be the D (5 bases). Germline V lookup: CDR1 MNHEY, CDR2 SMNVEV (reference sequence). The ends were cut back, 4 bases at V and 2 bases at J, with 9 bases in the middle. CDR3 length equals 13 residues.

The V call is TRBV6-1, the J call TRBJ2-2; D is ambiguous. This CDR3 has 14 residues. From germline, CDR1 is MNHNS and CDR2 SASEGT. The germline V and J ends were trimmed by 10 bases and 3 bases, with 15 bases remaining between them. The DNA for the CDR3 is TGTGCCACCTCGAACGGCGTTGACACCGGGGAGCTGTTTTTT. Translating it yields CATSNGVDTGELFF.

The chain recombines TRBV7-9 with TRBJ2-7; D is perhaps TRBD2 (6 bases). The CDR3 has 14 residues. Between the trimmed V and J ends, which lost 6 bases and 2 bases, there was a span of 14 bases. The germline V gene has CDR1 SEHNR and CDR2 FQNEAQ (reference sequence). CDR3 DNA: TGTGCCAGCAGGGAACAAGCGGGTACCTACGAGCAGTACTTC. As protein: CASREQAGTYEQYF.

The chain links TRBV5-1 to TRBJ2-5, with TRBD1 as a possible D gene (6 bases). The length of the CDR3 is 13 residues. V shed 6 bases and J shed 3 bases, with 12 bases lying between them. CDR1 is SGHRS and CDR2 is YFSETQ in the germline V gene. The CDR3 spells CASKTGFEETQYF. CDR3 nucleotides: TGCGCCAGCAAAACAGGGTTCGAAGAGACCCAGTACTTC.

The chain joins TRBV11-2 to TRBJ2-1; 11 bases align to TRBD2. The CDR3 has 18 amino acids. Trimming removed 0 bases from V and 8 bases from J; junction bases left unmatched: 12. CDR1 is SGHAT, CDR2 FQNNGV, per germline. The CDR3 nucleotides read TGTGCCAGCAGCTTAGATTGGAGTAGCGGGGGGGCAATGGATGAGCAGTTCTTC. Translation: CASSLDWSSGGAMDEQFF.

This clonotype was counted between two and nine times. The rearrangement joins TRBV24-1 to TRBJ2-5; D may match TRBD1 or TRBD2 (6 bases each). The germline gives CDR1 KGHDR, CDR2 SFDVKD. CDR3 length: 15 residues. Between the trimmed V and J ends, which lost 4 bases and 4 bases, there was a span of 15 bases. The DNA of the CDR3 is TGTGCCACCAGTGACTCCTTCGGGGGCTCAGAGACCCAGTACTTC. It translates to CATSDSFGGSETQYF.